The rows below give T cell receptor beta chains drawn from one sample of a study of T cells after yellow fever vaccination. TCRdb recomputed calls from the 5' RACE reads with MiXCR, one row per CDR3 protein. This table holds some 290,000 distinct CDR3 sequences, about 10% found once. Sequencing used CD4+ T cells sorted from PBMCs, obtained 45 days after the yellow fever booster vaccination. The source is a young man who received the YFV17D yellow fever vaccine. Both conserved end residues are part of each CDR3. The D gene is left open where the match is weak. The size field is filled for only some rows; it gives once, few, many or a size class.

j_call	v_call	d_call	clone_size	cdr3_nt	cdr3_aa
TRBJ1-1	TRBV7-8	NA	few	TGTGCCAGCAGCTTAAATTGGGGATTCAGTACTGAAGCTTTCTTT	CASSLNWGFSTEAFF
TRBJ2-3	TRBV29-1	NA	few	TGCAGCGTTCGGCTAGCGACAGATACGCAGTATTTT	CSVRLATDTQYF
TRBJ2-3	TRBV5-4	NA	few	TGTGCCAGCAGCTTGGTGGGGGGTAATACGCAGTATTTT	CASSLVGGNTQYF
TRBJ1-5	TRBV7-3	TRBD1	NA	TGTGCCAGCGCGGAGGGGGCGAATCAGCCCCAGCATTTT	CASAEGANQPQHF
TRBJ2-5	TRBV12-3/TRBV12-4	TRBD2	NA	TGTGCCAGCAGTTTAGGCGGGGGGGGCAGCGAGACCCAGTACTTC	CASSLGGGGSETQYF
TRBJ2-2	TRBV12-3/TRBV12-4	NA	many	TGTGCCAGCAGTCGCCGCGACTTGGCCACCGGGGAGCTGTTTTTT	CASSRRDLATGELFF
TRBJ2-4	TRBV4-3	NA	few	TGCGCCAGCAGCCAAGATTTATTAGCCAAAAACATTCAGTACTTC	CASSQDLLAKNIQYF
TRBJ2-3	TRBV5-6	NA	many	TGTGCCAGCACCTTTGCCACCGGGACTGGAGGAGATACGCAGTATTTT	CASTFATGTGGDTQYF
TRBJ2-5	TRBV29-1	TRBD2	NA	TGCAGCGTTGAATACGAGACTAGCGGGACGGAGACCCAGTACTTC	CSVEYETSGTETQYF
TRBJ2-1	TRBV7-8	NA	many	TGTGCCAGCAGTCAGGGGAATGAGCAGTTCTTC	CASSQGNEQFF
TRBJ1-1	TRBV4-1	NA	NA	TGCGCCAGCAGCCAAGGTTTACAGAGGAACACTGAAGCTTTCTTT	CASSQGLQRNTEAFF
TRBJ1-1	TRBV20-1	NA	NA	TGCAGTGCTAGCCGGGAAAGGGGTGAAGCTTTCTTT	CSASRERGEAFF
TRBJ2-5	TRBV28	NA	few	TGTGCCAGCAGTTTAGGTTACGAGACCCAGTACTTC	CASSLGYETQYF